This T cell receptor beta chain was retrieved from a study of tumor and adjacent non-tumor tissue in lung cancer. Study-level background: Aged about 31 to 76 years, patients included 10 men and about five women with stage I to III disease. Findings of the study overall: Significantly higher TCR diversity was found in tumor than normal lung.

Germline loops: CDR1 SGHKS, CDR2 YYEKEE (reference sequence). This CDR3 is built from 12 residues. Trimming pared 3 bases from V and 2 bases from J, leaving 6 bases between. This clonotype was counted many times. What it binds is not known. This sample's RNA came from whole unsorted tissue. TCRbeta libraries were built with three rounds of nested PCR, modified from ARM-PCR. TCRdb reprocessed the multiplex PCR reads with MiXCR, giving one entry per CDR3 protein. There are fewer than 100,000 distinct CDR3 sequences in the sample; approximately 77% occur only once, and roughly 10% lies in the top ten. The V gene is TRBV5-5, the J gene TRBJ2-7; D is ambiguous. The sequence was collected from a woman aged 40 to 49 with non-small cell lung cancer. Sequencing was performed on lung tumor tissue. The CDR3 nucleotides read TGTGCCAGCAGCTCCCCACCCTACGAGCAGTACTTC. As protein: CASSSPPYEQYF. The whole variable domain, remainder taken from reference TRBV5-5 and TRBJ2-7, is DAGVTQSPTHLIKTRGQQVTLRCSPISGHKSVSWYQQVLGQGPQFIFQYYEKEERGRGNFPDRFSARQFPNYSSELNVNALLLGDSALYLCASSSPPYEQYFGPGTRLTVT.